This T cell receptor (beta chain) derives from a study of CD8 T cell repertoires and HIV-1 epitope variants. Background on the study: Twenty-five autologous and known Gag and Nef epitope variant peptides each stimulated T cells separately. Control wells had CMV/EBV/flu peptides, negative Ebola AY9, or no peptide.

This CDR3 contains 12 residues. V was clipped by 1 base and J by 5 bases, with 5 bases between them. CDR1 and CDR2 (germline): LNHDA, SQIVND (reference sequence). In its sample, this clone was seen a few times. Its antigen is not identified. The protocol was immunoSEQ multiplex PCR, while the TCRdb copy is restricted to in-frame clones and leaves out a portion. The sample includes 3,600 or so clones, more than 60% of them seen just once. This receptor was identified in a male donor with HIV. The rearrangement links TRBV19 to TRBJ1-1; unclear D gene. Sequenced: cultured CD8+ T cells derived from PBMCs. CDR3 region: CASSIGRTEAFF. For the CDR3, the DNA is TGTGCCAGTAGTATAGGGAGAACTGAAGCTTTCTTT.